Listed below are T cell receptor beta chains from one sample, sequenced in a study of control samples from healthy donors and cancer patients. Measured with immunoSEQ multiplex PCR; TCRdb has only the in-frame clones, and not every one. The sample includes 60,000 to 85,000 clones, around 92% of them seen just once. The specimen sequenced was blood. The receptors were gathered from a woman aged 60-70 years in good health. CDR3s include the opening cysteine and the closing phenylalanine or tryptophan. Fields, in order: V gene, clone size, J gene, D gene, CDR3 protein, CDR3 DNA. A D gene is named only where the DNA matches it firmly. The size of a clone is reported for some rows only, either as once, few or many, or as a class for expanded clones.

V: TRBV28
size: NA
J: TRBJ2-3
D: TRBD1
CDR3: CASSPPGTGTDTQYF
DNA: TGTGCCAGCAGTCCCCCTGGGACAGGGACAGATACGCAGTATTTT

V: TRBV5-1
size: once
J: TRBJ2-2
D: TRBD1
CDR3: CASSLVAGGSGELFF
DNA: TGCGCCAGCAGCTTGGTTGCAGGGGGCTCCGGGGAGCTGTTTTTT

V: TRBV7-3
size: once
J: TRBJ2-3
D: NA
CDR3: CASSLGSEGTDTQYF
DNA: TGTGCCAGCAGCTTAGGTAGCGAAGGCACAGATACGCAGTATTTT

V: TRBV21-1
size: NA
J: TRBJ1-2
D: NA
CDR3: CASSKGTF
DNA: TGTGCCAGCAGCAAGGGTACCTTC

V: TRBV27
size: NA
J: TRBJ2-3
D: NA
CDR3: CASSFFGTDTQYF
DNA: TGTGCCAGCAGTTTCTTTGGCACAGATACGCAGTATTTT

V: TRBV6-5
size: NA
J: TRBJ2-2
D: NA
CDR3: CASKQGRDTGELFF
DNA: TGTGCCAGCAAGCAGGGCAGAGACACCGGGGAGCTGTTTTTT

V: TRBV28
size: NA
J: TRBJ2-7
D: NA
CDR3: CASSSTHYEQYF
DNA: TGTGCCAGCAGTTCTACCCACTACGAGCAGTACTTC

V: TRBV21-1
size: NA
J: TRBJ1-3
D: NA
CDR3: CASSKGQEISGNTIYF
DNA: TGTGCCAGCAGCAAGGGGCAGGAAATCTCTGGAAACACCATATATTTT

V: TRBV6-5
size: NA
J: TRBJ1-2
D: NA
CDR3: CASSPDRGNYGYTF
DNA: TGTGCCAGCAGTCCCGATCGGGGGAACTATGGCTACACCTTC

V: TRBV10-3
size: NA
J: TRBJ1-3
D: NA
CDR3: CAITMDGNGNTIYF
DNA: TGTGCCATCACTATGGACGGTAATGGAAACACCATATATTTT

V: TRBV4-3
size: once
J: TRBJ2-3
D: NA
CDR3: CASSQDRVFSSTDTQYF
DNA: TGCGCCAGCAGCCAAGACCGAGTTTTCTCTAGCACAGATACGCAGTATTTT

V: TRBV7-3
size: NA
J: TRBJ1-1
D: NA
CDR3: CASSLTGSSEAFF
DNA: TGTGCCAGCAGCTTGACAGGATCCTCGGAAGCTTTCTTT

V: TRBV27
size: NA
J: TRBJ1-5
D: NA
CDR3: CASSFSRYSNQPQHF
DNA: TGTGCCAGCAGTTTTTCCCGTTATAGCAATCAGCCCCAGCATTTT

V: TRBV7-2
size: NA
J: TRBJ1-2
D: NA
CDR3: CASSFNSNYGYTF
DNA: TGTGCCAGCAGCTTCAACAGCAACTATGGCTACACCTTC

V: TRBV11-2
size: once
J: TRBJ2-2
D: NA
CDR3: CASSGPTGELFF
DNA: TGTGCCAGCAGTGGACCAACCGGGGAGCTGTTTTTT

V: TRBV12-3/TRBV12-4
size: NA
J: TRBJ1-6
D: NA
CDR3: CASRGTGNSPLHF
DNA: TGTGCCAGCAGGGGAACAGGGAACTCACCCCTCCACTTT

V: TRBV30
size: NA
J: TRBJ1-6
D: NA
CDR3: CAFRPGNSPLHF
DNA: TGTGCCTTCAGGCCGGGTAATTCACCCCTCCACTTT

V: TRBV5-6
size: NA
J: TRBJ1-2
D: NA
CDR3: CASSLGGDQGYTF
DNA: TGTGCCAGCAGCTTGGGAGGGGATCAGGGCTACACCTTC